The clone carrying this TCR beta chain was counted a few times. What it binds is not known. The CDR3 spans 12 residues. The V gene's germline CDR1 is SNHLY and CDR2 FYNNEI. Trimming cost V 10 bases and J 4 bases, with 13 bases left between them. Profiled with immunoSEQ multiplex PCR; TCRdb holds only in-frame clones, not every one. The sample carries some 170,000 clones, about nine tenths recorded once. This specimen belongs to a study of cytomegalovirus exposure and HLA in healthy donors. Study-wide results and limits: As was reported, the classifier diagnosed cytomegalovirus status with high specificity and sensitivity. Investigators reported under 200 TCR beta chains as tied to cytomegalovirus.

The donors formed part of the approximately 120-subject validation cohort, distinct from the approximately 630-subject first cohort. This TCR derives from a woman aged 25 to 39 in good health and CMV-seronegative. The chain uses TRBV2 and TRBJ1-2; D call uncertain. The source material was PBMCs. The CDR3: CATDTDAYGYTF. The DNA for the CDR3 is TGTGCCACCGACACAGACGCCTATGGCTACACCTTC. Based on the CDR3 plus reference TRBV2 and TRBJ1-2, the full variable domain is EPEVTQTPSHQVTQMGQEVILRCVPISNHLYFYWYRQILGQKVEFLVSFYNNEISEKSEIFDDQFSVERPDGSNFTLKIRSTKLEDSAMYFCATDTDAYGYTFGSGTRLTVV.